Presented here are 15 T cell receptor beta chains from one specimen sequenced in a study of CD8+CD57+ T cells in acquired aplastic anemia. Patients picked for sequencing had shown CD8+CD57+ cell expansion detected by flow cytometry. Profiling that covered TCR beta VDJ and CDR3 relied on genomic DNA as its template. TCRdb passed the reads through MiXCR, listing each CDR3 protein once. Of hundreds of thousands of distinct CDR3 sequences detected, less than 35% appear once; the ten largest clones hold less than 1%. Sequencing was carried out using sorted CD4+, CD8+, or CD8+CD57+ T cells (not recorded which) from PBMCs. The source of these receptors is a human donor with aplastic anemia.

There are many counts of this clonotype. The chain links TRBV6-1 to TRBJ1-2; 7 bases line up with TRBD1. The CDR3 totals 13 residues. The V gene end was trimmed by 6 bases and the J gene end by 8 bases; junction bases not matched to a gene: 9. The germline gives CDR1 MNHNS, CDR2 SASEGT. DNA for the CDR3: TGTGCCAGCAGGACGGGGACAGTCTACGGCTACACCTTC. Translated, it gives CASRTGTVYGYTF.

This clonotype has more than one count but fewer than ten. The chain is built from TRBV19 and TRBJ2-3, with 9 nucleotides matching TRBD2. The germline CDR1 and CDR2 sequences are LNHDA and SQIVND (reference sequence). Trimming at V came to 4 bases and at J to 3 bases, leaving 8 bases not matched to a gene. The CDR3 runs 16 residues. CDR3 amino acids: CASSTSSGSGTDTQYF. In DNA form, the CDR3 reads TGTGCCAGTAGTACCAGTAGCGGGAGCGGTACAGATACGCAGTATTTT.

V usage is TRBV27 and J usage is TRBJ1-1, with unresolved D. The V end was cut by 1 base, the J end by 1 base, with 16 bases between. CDR1 and CDR2 (germline): MNHEY, SMNVEV (reference sequence). This CDR3 spans 17 amino acids. The CDR3 loop reads CASSLWPARIGNTEAFF. The CDR3 nucleotides read TGTGCCAGCAGTTTATGGCCGGCCCGGATCGGGAACACTGAAGCTTTCTTT.

The chain joins TRBV20-1 to TRBJ2-3; a weak D match, TRBD2 (7 bases). Per the germline V gene, CDR1 is DFQATT and CDR2 is SNEGSKA (reference sequence). Trimming pared 2 bases from V and 5 bases from J, leaving 17 bases between. The CDR3 has 15 amino acids. CDR3 sequence: CSARNLRGAVDTQYF. For the CDR3, the DNA is TGCAGTGCTAGAAACTTACGGGGGGCGGTAGATACGCAGTATTTT.

The gene calls are TRBV10-3 and TRBJ2-7; 11 nucleotides agree with TRBD2. Germline lookup yields CDR1 ENHRY and CDR2 SYGVKD. This CDR3 is built from 16 residues. The V segment lost 3 bases and the J segment 1 base; nucleotides outside the gene matches: 5. CDR3 residues: CAISDSGTSGSYEQYF. CDR3 nucleotide sequence: TGTGCCATCAGTGACTCCGGGACTAGCGGTTCCTACGAGCAGTACTTC.

This clonotype came up many times. CDR3 loop: CSATGVHSYEQYF. The DNA of the CDR3 is TGCAGTGCTACTGGGGTGCACTCCTACGAGCAGTACTTC. The chain is built from TRBV20-1 and TRBJ2-7; D not resolved. The CDR3 spans 13 residues. The germline V gene encodes CDR1 DFQATT and CDR2 SNEGSKA (reference sequence). V lost 4 bases to trimming and J lost 0 bases, with 10 bases between them.

This clonotype was seen only a few times. The rearrangement links TRBV11-2 to TRBJ2-1; 8 positions match TRBD1. CDR3 length: 14 amino acids. The V gene end was trimmed by 7 bases and the J gene end by 5 bases; junction bases not matched to a gene: 7. The germline V gene encodes CDR1 SGHAT and CDR2 FQNNGV. The CDR3 nucleotides are TGTGCCAGCAACTTGGGACAGGCCAACAATGAGCAGTTCTTC. Residues: CASNLGQANNEQFF.

This clonotype was detected many times. The chain uses TRBV7-2 and TRBJ2-7; D remains unclear. The CDR3 spans 12 residues. V lost 2 bases, J lost 4 bases, and 6 bases lay in between. Germline CDR1 is SGHTA and CDR2 is FQGNSA. DNA for the CDR3: TGTGCCAGCAGCTTAACGGATTACGAGCAGTACTTC. Amino acid sequence: CASSLTDYEQYF.

This chain connects TRBV7-3 to TRBJ1-1; the match to TRBD1 covers 7 bases. Germline loops: CDR1 SGHTA, CDR2 FQGTGA. V was pared by 3 bases and J by 7 bases, with 14 bases of the junction left unmatched. This CDR3 region has 16 residues. The DNA of the CDR3 is TGTGCCAGCAGCTTGACAGGGCCGTTAACCGAGAATGAAGCTTTCTTT. Translation gives CASSLTGPLTENEAFF.

This clonotype has just a few counts. The V and J genes are TRBV15 and TRBJ1-5; 12 bases map to TRBD1. The CDR3 loop spans 17 amino acids. Germline-derived CDR1 and CDR2 are LNHNV and YYDKDF (reference sequence). V lost 1 base to trimming and J lost 6 bases; unmatched junction nucleotides: 7. CDR3 protein: CATSRAGQGASSQPQHF. For the CDR3, the DNA is TGTGCCACCAGCAGAGCGGGACAGGGGGCCAGTAGTCAGCCCCAGCATTTT.

The table lists this clonotype with a few counts. V and J are TRBV3-1 and TRBJ2-7; TRBD1 matches at 7 bases. The junction had 1 base not matched to a gene; V was cut back by 1 base and J by 7 bases. From germline, CDR1 is LGHDT and CDR2 YNNKEL (reference sequence). This CDR3 is 12 amino acids long. The CDR3 region is CASSQVTGEQYF. In DNA form, the CDR3 reads TGTGCCAGCAGCCAAGTGACAGGGGAGCAGTACTTC.

This chain joins TRBV5-1 and TRBJ1-3; D uncertain. CDR1 is SGHRS, CDR2 YFSETQ, per germline. The CDR3 length is 17 residues. V was cut by 0 bases and J by 1 base, with 14 bases left in between. CDR3 nucleotide sequence: TGCGCCAGCAGCTTGGATGGTCCATCCTCTTCTGGAAACACCATATATTTT. Protein product: CASSLDGPSSSGNTIYF.

This clonotype showed up many times. This chain joins TRBV24-1 and TRBJ2-5; 7 bases agree with TRBD1. Germline V lookup: CDR1 KGHDR, CDR2 SFDVKD. J gave up 2 bases and V 7 bases, and 9 bases lay outside the gene matches. There are 15 residues in the CDR3. CDR3 residues: CATSGAGGEQETQYF. The CDR3 nucleotides read TGTGCCACCAGCGGGGCAGGGGGTGAACAAGAGACCCAGTACTTC.

The sample holds many counts of this clonotype. The genes are TRBV7-3 and TRBJ2-3; 8 bases agree with TRBD2. This CDR3 region has 15 residues. From germline, CDR1 is SGHTA and CDR2 FQGTGA. Germline trimming cut 5 bases from V and 6 bases from J; bases unmatched to any gene: 10. CDR3 DNA: TGTGCCAGCAGCGAACCCGGGGGGGCATCGGATACGCAGTATTTT. As protein: CASSEPGGASDTQYF.

This clonotype was counted only a few times. V and J are TRBV2 and TRBJ1-6; 9 bases are shared with TRBD1. CDR1 and CDR2 (germline): SNHLY, FYNNEI. CDR3 length equals 15 residues. The V gene end was trimmed by 5 bases and the J gene end by 5 bases; junction bases not matched to a gene: 4. As DNA, the CDR3 is TGTGCCAGCAGTACGTGGGACAGGGATAATTCACCCCTCCACTTT. Encoded protein: CASSTWDRDNSPLHF.